Included here is one T cell receptor beta chain sequence, with context. What antigen it recognizes has not been identified. No base quality values were provided; no much bigger clone lies one nucleotide off. The data derive from a study of cytomegalovirus exposure and HLA in healthy donors (dated by TCRdb to the late 2010s). For the wider study: An earlier analysis of approximately 640 of the donors reported 250 to 300 Gb of sequence data and more than 90 million unique TCR beta sequences from 150 million to 200 million T cells. An earlier analysis of a few hundred of the donors applied high-throughput TCR beta sequencing to assess whether each TCR beta V gene segment acted as functional or pseudogenic. Using immunosequencing, the study profiled T cell repertoires from around 670 subjects and related those repertoires to cytomegalovirus serostatus. The study was designed to test whether signatures of past pathogen exposure could be identified by cataloging public T cell receptors. In the later analysis, no new phenotypic data were used to find candidate immune exposures; instead, reliance was placed on TCR beta sequences and their occurrence across donors. Of the 300 to 450 genotyped donors, over 70% fell in the genetic ancestry cluster associated with self-reported Caucasian donors. HLA typing covered class I and class II loci at four-digit resolution. To study patterns of TCR occurrence, a later analysis re-analyzed previously published TCR beta repertoires from several hundred donors and added high-resolution HLA genotyping. The study combined high-throughput TCR immunosequencing, statistical association of individual TCRs with disease status, and machine learning to predict cytomegalovirus infection status. Every repertoire in the discovery cohort had been generated on one and the same sequencing platform. About 280 gigabases of sequencing data and tens of millions of unique TCR sequences made up an early release that covered some 640 HLA-typed donors. About 5 DR-DQ haplotypes were handled as single units for association and clustering, since linkage in the cohort was strong. Alongside the repertoire data, information on donor age, sex, ethnicity and CMV serostatus was compiled. Typing coverage differed by locus: A, B, C, DRB1 and DQB1 were typed in roughly 629-630 donors, DQA1 in about 500, DPA1 in some 570, and DPB1 in 472. On average, around 230,000 unique TCR beta nucleotide sequences were sequenced per donor among about 400 genotyped donors of the cohort, with approximately 18% of those sequences being non-productive. In addition to the first cohort of 666 subjects, a separate validation cohort of approximately 120 different subjects was used. A later genetic analysis took genome-wide SNP genotypes for 398 of the 666 donors and used that subset as a discovery cohort.

The cohort was made up of 500 to 800 healthy bone marrow donors. At the time of sampling, all cohort members were nominally healthy, though unrecorded immune exposures were likely present. The donor was CMV seronegative and was included in the group of over 300 seronegative cohort members. Each donor provided a peripheral blood sample, and peripheral blood mononuclear cells were used for TCR beta sequencing. Genomic DNA extraction from the blood cell samples was performed with the Qiagen DNeasy Blood Extraction Kit. Library preparation used the immunoSEQ multiplex PCR assay. The multiplex PCR relied on a mix of 60 forward primers for TCR Vbeta segments and 13 reverse primers for TCR Jbeta segments. The CDR3 region of rearranged TCR beta genes was amplified from genomic DNA by a multiplex PCR assay. On the Illumina HiSeq System, the amplified TCR beta libraries were sequenced as 87-base-pair reads. Per the source publication's procedure: Across the 700 or so repertoires, a later analysis counted tens of millions of unique TCR beta chains, roughly 11 million of which were shared by at least two donors. Raw reads were error-corrected and collapsed into unique sequences with a nearest-neighbor algorithm that merged closely related sequences to remove PCR and sequencing errors. To assign V, D and J gene segments, CDR3 sequences were aligned to IMGT reference sequences. For a sequence to be retained, a match of at least six nucleotides to both a V gene segment and a J gene segment was required. A rearrangement was called productive if the CDR3 had no stop codons and remained in frame with V and J, and every other rearrangement was called non-productive. Following IMGT convention, CDR3 was defined as the stretch from the second conserved V-encoded cysteine to the conserved J-encoded phenylalanine. In an earlier analysis of around 600 of the donors, sequences lacking an unambiguous match to a single V gene segment were excluded. In an earlier analysis of some 590 of the donors, V segments were called functional above 56.7% productive rearrangements and were called segregating when the between-donor standard deviation exceeded 5%. To diagnose cytomegalovirus status from the catalog of TCR beta chain sequences, a statistical classification framework was built. In a later analysis, TCR nucleotide sequences were compared against IMGT/GENE-DB human TR gene sequences so that V and J genes could be assigned. In a later analysis, CDR3 sequences and most-parsimonious VDJ recombination scenarios were assigned using the TCRdist pipeline. In a later analysis, every TCR beta chain was defined by the combination of its CDR3 amino acid sequence and its V-gene family, and reads without a unique V-gene family were dropped. A later analysis removed 550 to 650 highly shared, low-generation-probability nucleotide sequences to deal with suspected cross-contamination and a sequencing artifact. In a later analysis, a clonal expansion index was calculated for each public chain from normalized within-repertoire ranks of inferred template counts. In a later analysis, generation probabilities were computed using a VDJ recombination model fitted to out-of-frame rearrangements, and the results were checked against IGoR. In a later analysis, TCR-TCR, TCR-HLA and TCR-CMV co-occurrence was scored with hypergeometric tests, and a repertoire-size bias correction was applied to TCR pairs. In a later analysis, false discovery rates were estimated by permuting HLA or CMV assignments 20 times. In a later analysis, co-occurring TCRs were grouped using DBSCAN, with TCRdist sequence similarity added in when clustering inside HLA-allele-positive subsets. Repertoires with fewer than 30,000 or more than 120,000 public chains, plus five repertoires with anomalous nucleotide sharing, were excluded from co-occurrence clustering. TCRdb carries this immuneACCESS record with in-frame sequences only. Its versions omit some clonotypes, under half of them owing to an unresolved V gene in the studies checked, with the rest unexplained. D and trimming were read from the DNA, whereas the V and J calls and clone size are those reported in that table. This sample is represented by under 250,000 clones; 78% of them were singletons. The ten top clones hold 3.5% to 4% of the sample.

Paper-wide results and their limitations: A later genetic analysis reported fewer N-insertions in productive TCRs among donors in an Asian-associated ancestry cluster than the roughly 640-donor mean. Only TCR beta chains were sequenced in this cohort, and the absence of alpha or paired-chain data limited detectable features. CMV serostatus was the only immune exposure information available for the cohort. Across donors, most TCR sequences were observed very rarely, whereas some public TCRs were present in many individuals. Because counts were too low, roughly 18 rarely observed V segments, including chromosome 9 orphons, were left out of the earlier analysis of over 550 of the donors. V-gene and J-gene trimming of TCR beta chains was associated with a missense DCLRE1C variant in a later genetic analysis, and the association was replicated in an independent cohort. Strong co-occurrence of HLA alleles, especially DR and DQ, made assigning TCR associations to individual alleles difficult. The classifier was reported to diagnose cytomegalovirus status with high specificity and sensitivity in both the original cohort and the validation cohort. Some IMGT-functional V segments, including TRBV6-2 and TRBV6-3, could not be distinguished by the 87-base-pair reads and were therefore excluded. At a false discovery rate of 0.05, a later analysis linked some 18,000 TCR beta sequences to specific HLA alleles. Linkage disequilibrium might explain the correlated functional status among segregating V segments, but an unknown experimental factor could not be ruled out. The presence/absence analyses assumed that sequencing depth was roughly uniform across donors, and that assumption may not be true. A total of about 180 TCR beta chains were listed by the study as associated with cytomegalovirus. The authors suggested that the approach could potentially be extended to other disease states and immunological phenotypes. In a later analysis, several top co-occurrence clusters were reported to appear linked to parvovirus B19, influenza, CMV and Epstein-Barr virus. A further reported finding was that TCR beta sequences accurately predicted the HLA-A and HLA-B alleles for most subjects in the first cohort. In an earlier analysis of approximately 600 of the donors, most TCR beta V segments were observed in productive rearrangements about 87% or about 30% of the time, broadly matching IMGT annotations. In a later analysis, TCR association rates were found to vary across HLA loci, with the most associated TCRs seen for DRB1 alleles and the fewest for HLA-C alleles. A cluster of highly shared sequence variants was judged likely to represent a technical artifact of the sequencing pipeline. In a later analysis, most CMV-associated TCR beta chains were found to appear HLA-restricted, with HLA associations seemingly driven largely by CMV exposure. HLA typing was unavailable for some donors at each locus, so association tests used only the typed subset. In vitro tests confirmed that a few of the cytomegalovirus-associated TCR beta chains recognize cytomegalovirus antigens. In a later analysis, HLA-associated TCR beta chains were found to be more clonally expanded and to have lower generation probabilities than equally common non-associated chains.

The CDR3 has 17 amino acids, counting the end cysteine and phenylalanine. Only the CDR3 DNA stays, 51 bases, in frame from base 1. CDR1 and CDR2, per the germline V gene (reference sequence), are LNHDA and SQIVND. Trimmed from V: 2 bases; trimmed from J: 1 base; junction bases lacking a gene match: 5. Sequencing was performed on PBMCs. The chain links TRBV19 with TRBJ1-1; 12 bases in between match TRBD1. The sequence came from a male donor in good health and CMV-seronegative. The sequenced DNA is TGTGCCAGTAGTATAATCGGGACAGGGGGCCCGAACACTGAAGCTTTCTTT. This yields the protein CASSIIGTGGPNTEAFF.